What follows are 32 T cell receptor beta chains derived from one specimen sequenced in a study of T cell repertoires in cytomegalovirus infection (dated by TCRdb to about 2019). TCRdb shows the sequencer as Illumina HiSeq 1500. TCRdb passed the public sequencing reads through fastp at Q25 and MiXCR, retaining productive beta sequences. Entries are consolidated by CDR3 protein sequence, retaining the most common genes and DNA. In this sample the table shows roughly 640,000 distinct CDR3 sequences, around 24% of which occur a single time. The biggest ten clones account for approximately 8% of the sample. The specimen sequenced was CD8+ T cells from PBMCs. The receptors were sampled from a human donor in good health (CMV status not recorded). Some clones in this sample may be carry-over from other donors' samples.

This chain links TRBV29-1 with TRBJ1-2; D call uncertain. CDR3 length: 11 residues. Trimming shortened V by 5 bases and J by 3 bases, and 7 bases separated the two germline ends. CDR1 SQVTM and CDR2 ANQGSEA come from the germline V gene. CDR3 DNA sequence: TGCAGCGTTTCCAAGGACTATGGCTACACCTTC. This gives the protein CSVSKDYGYTF.

This clonotype was observed a few times. V usage is TRBV24-1 and J usage is TRBJ2-3, with TRBD2 as a possible D gene (6 bases). Germline V CDR1 and CDR2: KGHDR, SFDVKD. V was cut by 2 bases and J by 0 bases, with 8 bases left in between. This CDR3 has 15 amino acids. The CDR3 here is CATSDSAGSTDTQYF. Written as DNA, the CDR3 is TGTGCCACCAGTGATTCGGCGGGGAGCACAGATACGCAGTATTTT.

This chain connects TRBV4-1 to TRBJ2-2; 10 bases match TRBD1. Germline V gene data show CDR1 as MGHRA and CDR2 as YSYEKL. The CDR3 length is 15 residues. The ends lost 4 bases at V and 5 bases at J; junction bases unmatched: 4. The CDR3 is CASSPPGQGTGELFF. The DNA of the CDR3 is TGCGCCAGCAGCCCCCCGGGACAGGGGACCGGGGAGCTGTTTTTT.

This clonotype was detected many times. This chain uses TRBV7-9 with TRBJ2-7; D is unclear. The CDR3 has 14 residues. Germline V CDR1 and CDR2: SEHNR, FQNEAQ (reference sequence). V lost 1 base to trimming and J lost 6 bases, with 13 bases between them. The CDR3 DNA is TGTGCCAGCAGCTTAGTTCCCGGAAGGTTCGAGCAGTACTTC. Encoded protein: CASSLVPGRFEQYF.

This clonotype was observed at least ten times. The chain joins TRBV14 to TRBJ1-1; 10 nucleotides match TRBD1. Germline CDR1 and CDR2: SGHDN and FVKESK. V shed 5 bases and J 3 bases; nucleotides not matched to a gene: 6. The CDR3 covers 15 residues. The CDR3 is CASSTGQGVDTEAFF. The CDR3 coding sequence is TGTGCCAGCAGCACAGGACAGGGGGTTGACACTGAAGCTTTCTTT. Based on the CDR3 plus reference TRBV14 and TRBJ1-1, the full variable domain is EAGVTQFPSHSVIEKGQTVTLRCDPISGHDNLYWYRRVMGKEIKFLLHFVKESKQDESGMPNNRFLAERTGGTYSTLKVQPAELEDSGVYFCASSTGQGVDTEAFFGQGTRLTVV.

With respect to this clonotype: This could be a read error, since a much larger clone is one nucleotide away. The chain recombines TRBV7-6 with TRBJ2-7; D gene ambiguous. In germline, CDR1 is SGHVS, CDR2 FNYEAQ. This CDR3 region has 15 residues. The CDR3 DNA follows: TGTGCCAACAGCTTAACTACAACCTCCTCCTACGAGCAGTACTTC. It yields the protein CANSLTTTSSYEQYF. Combining the CDR3 with reference TRBV7-6 and TRBJ2-7 gives the whole variable domain GAGVSQSPRYKVTKRGQDVALRCDPISGHVSLYWYRQALGQGPEFLTYFNYEAQQDKSGLPNDRFSAERPEGSISTLTIQRTEQRDSAMYRCANSLTTTSSYEQYFGPGTRLTVT.

This clonotype was recorded many times. This chain uses TRBV7-3 with TRBJ2-1, with 12 nucleotides matching TRBD2. Germline loops: CDR1 SGHTA, CDR2 FQGTGA. V lost 6 bases to trimming and J lost 4 bases; unmatched junction nucleotides: 4. The CDR3 has 15 residues. CDR3 nucleotides: TGTGCCAGCAGTACTAGCGGGGGGACTTACAATGAGCAGTTCTTC. This encodes CASSTSGGTYNEQFF.

This clonotype has just one count. A much larger clonotype is one base distant, so this may be a read error. This chain joins TRBV6-2 or TRBV6-3 and TRBJ1-1; no definite D call. Germline V gives CDR1 MNHEY, CDR2 SVGEGT. The CDR3 sequence is 13 residues long. V gave up 10 bases and J gave up 0 bases, with 12 bases separating them. For the CDR3, the DNA is TGTGCCAACAGAAGGCTTATGAACACTGAAGCTTTCTTT. Amino acid sequence: CANRRLMNTEAFF.

This chain uses TRBV6-2 or TRBV6-3 with TRBJ2-2; D not certain. The CDR3 spans 15 residues. Germline-derived CDR1 and CDR2 are MNHEY and SVGEGT. V was shortened by 0 bases and J by 3 bases, with 8 bases between the two germline ends. CDR3 in DNA: TGTGCCAGCAGTTACTCGGACGTTTACACCGGGGAGCTGTTTTTT. It is translated as CASSYSDVYTGELFF.

V usage is TRBV20-1 and J usage is TRBJ1-5; tentative D call: TRBD1 (5 bases). The CDR3 length is 16 residues. V was pared by 5 bases and J by 0 bases, with 17 bases between. Germline-derived CDR1 and CDR2 are DFQATT and SNEGSKA (reference sequence). CDR3 DNA: TGCAGTGCTCTGGGGGAGGACGGATATAGCAATCAGCCCCAGCATTTT. Translating it yields CSALGEDGYSNQPQHF.

This clonotype came up a few times. The chain combines TRBV20-1 with TRBJ2-1; TRBD2 aligns across 10 bases. CDR1 and CDR2 from the germline V gene are DFQATT and SNEGSKA (reference sequence). With 3 bases clipped from V and 8 bases from J, the junction kept 7 bases outside the gene matches. The CDR3 spans 14 residues. The CDR3 loop reads CSASVLAGAYEQFF. For the CDR3, the DNA is TGCAGTGCTAGTGTCCTAGCGGGGGCGTATGAGCAGTTCTTC.

On this clonotype itself: This sequence may be a read error, since a much larger clone differs from it by one base. This chain uses TRBV7-2 with TRBJ2-3; 9 bases agree with TRBD1. Germline trimming cut 5 bases from V and 1 base from J; bases unmatched to any gene: 7. Germline V gene lookup returns CDR1 SGHTA and CDR2 FQGNSA. CDR3 length equals 16 residues. The CDR3 reads CASSQLTGGGTDTQYF. The DNA for the CDR3 is TGTGCCAGCAGCCAATTAACAGGGGGCGGCACAGATACGCAGTATTTT.

This clonotype was observed many times. V gene TRBV11-2 combines with J gene TRBJ2-1; 7 nucleotides align to TRBD2. Germline V gene sequence: CDR1 SGHAT, CDR2 FQNNGV. The CDR3 consists of 15 residues. With 5 bases clipped from V and 3 bases from J, the junction kept 7 bases outside the gene matches. CDR3 nucleotides: TGTGCCAGCAGCCCGAGCGGGGCCCGCTACAATGAGCAGTTCTTC. Translation: CASSPSGARYNEQFF.

This chain uses TRBV7-8 with TRBJ2-5; 11 positions match TRBD1. V lost 4 bases, J lost 1 base, and 8 bases stayed unmatched. The CDR3 has 17 residues. The germline gives CDR1 SGHVS, CDR2 FQNEAQ. CDR3 sequence (DNA): TGTGCCAGCAGCTCCTCCAGGGACAGGGGGACCCAAGAGACCCAGTACTTC. It yields the protein CASSSSRDRGTQETQYF.

The V gene is TRBV2, the J gene TRBJ2-4; the D gene is possibly TRBD2 (5 bases). Germline V gene data show CDR1 as SNHLY and CDR2 as FYNNEI. V dropped 11 bases and J dropped 1 base, with 12 bases sitting between them. This CDR3 contains 13 residues. The DNA of the CDR3 is TGTGCCTATCTGGGAGTGGCCAAAAACATTCAGTACTTC. This translates into CAYLGVAKNIQYF.

This rearrangement joins TRBV4-1 to TRBJ2-1; either TRBD1 or TRBD2 may fit D (5 bases each). CDR1 MGHRA and CDR2 YSYEKL come from the germline V gene. The CDR3 extends over 18 amino acids. Trimming pared 0 bases from V and 3 bases from J, leaving 18 bases between. The chain's CDR3 is CASSQDAAIRDLYNEQFF. The CDR3 DNA reads as TGCGCCAGCAGCCAAGATGCAGCAATCCGGGACCTCTACAATGAGCAGTTCTTC.

There are a few counts of this clonotype. V and J are TRBV12-5 and TRBJ1-4, with 7 bases aligning to TRBD1. The junction had 6 bases not matched to a gene; V was cut back by 6 bases and J by 5 bases. CDR1 and CDR2 (germline): LGHNT, FRNRAP. The CDR3 spans 14 residues. The CDR3 DNA sequence: TGTGCTAGTGGCGACAGGGTCCGCAATGAAAAACTGTTTTTT. Translated: CASGDRVRNEKLFF.

The CDR3 loop reads CSVDRDRETYQETQYF. The CDR3 DNA reads as TGCAGCGTTGATAGGGACAGGGAGACGTACCAAGAGACCCAGTACTTC. The chain links TRBV29-1 to TRBJ2-5; 9 nucleotides line up with TRBD1. CDR3 length equals 16 residues. Per germline, CDR1 SQVTM and CDR2 ANQGSEA. J was trimmed by 0 bases and V by 3 bases; bases with no gene match: 8.

The rearrangement joins TRBV7-6 to TRBJ2-7; D is ambiguous. The V end lost 5 bases, the J end lost 1 base, and 12 bases lay between the germline ends. CDR1 and CDR2 (germline): SGHVS, FNYEAQ. The CDR3 is 14 amino acids. The CDR3 region is CASSPMVQSYEQYV. The DNA of the CDR3 is TGTGCCAGCAGCCCGATGGTGCAGTCCTACGAGCAGTACGTC.

This sequence joins TRBV20-1 and TRBJ1-6, with unresolved D. Trimming removed 6 bases from V and 13 bases from J, with 13 bases in between. The germline CDR1 and CDR2 sequences are DFQATT and SNEGSKA (reference sequence). The CDR3 extends over 11 amino acids. The CDR3 bases are TGCAGTGCACCTGACGGAGGGCCCCTCCACTTT. This sequence encodes CSAPDGGPLHF.

Ten or more counts support this clonotype. V is TRBV5-4 and J is TRBJ2-1; 10 bases line up with TRBD1. The ends lost 4 bases at V and 5 bases at J; junction bases unmatched: 6. This CDR3 comprises 15 residues. The germline V gene has CDR1 SGHNT and CDR2 YYREEE (reference sequence). The CDR3 sequence is CASSRDRGRDNEQFF. The DNA of the CDR3 is TGTGCCAGCAGCAGAGACAGGGGGCGAGACAATGAGCAGTTCTTC.

The chain has TRBV28 and TRBJ2-1; 10 bases map to TRBD2. J gave up 7 bases and V 7 bases, and 10 bases lay outside the gene matches. Germline loops: CDR1 MDHEN, CDR2 SYDVKM. CDR3 length: 15 amino acids. DNA of the CDR3: TGTGCCAGCATCAATGTAGCGGGGGGATTAAATGAGCAGTTCTTC. Translation gives CASINVAGGLNEQFF.

The V gene is TRBV7-8, the J gene TRBJ1-1, with D perhaps TRBD1 (5 bases). The germline V gene has CDR1 SGHVS and CDR2 FQNEAQ. The CDR3 runs 17 residues. V lost 5 bases to trimming and J lost 1 base, with 20 bases between them. CDR3: CASSGDWVLGQNTEAFF. The CDR3 DNA follows: TGTGCCAGCAGCGGGGACTGGGTACTTGGGCAGAACACTGAAGCTTTCTTT.

This clonotype has more than one count but fewer than ten. The V and J genes are TRBV6-1 and TRBJ2-1, with D uncertain. V shed 8 bases and J shed 8 bases, with 13 bases lying between them. Per the germline V gene, CDR1 is MNHNS and CDR2 is SASEGT. This CDR3 spans 12 amino acids. CDR3 amino acids: CASSWNLDEQFF. The CDR3 region has the DNA TGTGCCAGCTCGTGGAACCTGGATGAGCAGTTCTTC.

The J gene is TRBJ2-1, the V gene TRBV28; 9 bases line up with TRBD1. Trimming took 6 bases from V and 16 from J; bases not matched to a gene: 7. This CDR3 comprises 11 residues. Germline-derived CDR1 and CDR2 are MDHEN and SYDVKM. The CDR3 loop is CASRYRDREFF. The CDR3 nucleotides read TGTGCCAGCAGGTACCGGGACAGGGAATTCTTC.

The sample holds a few counts of this clonotype. V and J are TRBV12-5 and TRBJ1-1; possibly TRBD1 for D (5 bases). The V end was cut by 0 bases, the J end by 4 bases, with 21 bases between. The CDR3 has 18 amino acids. CDR1 is LGHNT, CDR2 FRNRAP, per germline. The CDR3 DNA is TGTGCTAGTGGTTTGGTACGGAAGGTTATCGGGGACGTCACTGAAGCTTTCTTT. The encoded protein is CASGLVRKVIGDVTEAFF.

This clonotype was seen more than once but under ten times. In nucleotides, the CDR3 is TGTGCCGGAGGGGGGTTCGGTGCTTTCTTT. Translating gives CAGGGFGAFF. The V call is TRBV12-3 or TRBV12-4, the J call TRBJ1-1; maybe TRBD1 (6 bases). The CDR3 is 10 amino acids. V lost 11 bases, J lost 11 bases, and 15 bases lay in between.

The chain couples TRBV29-1 to TRBJ1-1; no reliable D call. Germline CDR1 is SQVTM and CDR2 is ANQGSEA. This CDR3 contains 13 residues. With 5 bases removed from V and 6 bases from J, the gap between germline ends came to 16 bases. CDR3 amino acids: CSVFPSGDAEAFF. The CDR3 DNA reads as TGCAGCGTTTTCCCTAGTGGGGATGCTGAAGCTTTCTTT. The variable domain in full, completed from reference TRBV29-1 and TRBJ1-1, reads SAVISQKPSRDICQRGTSLTIQCQVDSQVTMMFWYRQQPGQSLTLIATANQGSEATYESGFVIDKFPISRPNLTFSTLTVSNMSPEDSSIYLCSVFPSGDAEAFFGQGTRLTVV.

The chain carries TRBV9 and TRBJ2-3; the D is unclear. CDR3 length: 12 amino acids. The germline gives CDR1 SGDLS, CDR2 YYNGEE. Trimming pared 6 bases from V and 5 bases from J, leaving 10 bases between. In DNA form, the CDR3 reads TGTGCCAGCACGGATCTCGGAGATACGCAGTATTTT. Its translation is CASTDLGDTQYF.

The V call is TRBV2, the J call TRBJ1-5, with D unclear. Germline CDR1 and CDR2: SNHLY and FYNNEI. This CDR3 contains 15 residues. The V gene lost 3 bases and the J gene lost 1 base, with 10 bases spanning the gap. Here the CDR3 reads CASSESAASNQPQHF. DNA for the CDR3: TGTGCCAGCAGTGAGTCGGCAGCAAGCAATCAGCCCCAGCATTTT.

This clonotype was detected many times. This chain connects TRBV12-5 to TRBJ1-1; D is undetermined. With 1 base removed from V and 1 base from J, the gap between germline ends came to 13 bases. The V gene's germline CDR1 is LGHNT and CDR2 FRNRAP. CDR3 length equals 16 residues. The CDR3 region is CASGLDSGLTNTEAFF. The CDR3 DNA reads as TGTGCTAGTGGTTTGGACTCCGGACTTACGAACACTGAAGCTTTCTTT. The whole variable domain, filled in from reference TRBV12-5 and TRBJ1-1, reads DARVTQTPRHKVTEMGQEVTMRCQPILGHNTVFWYRQTMMQGLELLAYFRNRAPLDDSGMPKDRFSAEMPDATLATLKIQPSEPRDSAVYFCASGLDSGLTNTEAFFGQGTRLTVV.

This clonotype was counted between two and nine times. V and J are TRBV20-1 and TRBJ1-5; the match to TRBD1 covers 7 bases. This CDR3 is 18 amino acids long. V was pared by 3 bases and J by 1 base, with 15 bases of the junction left unmatched. Germline V lookup: CDR1 DFQATT, CDR2 SNEGSKA (reference sequence). The CDR3 protein is CSASLFLTGLLSNQPQHF. In DNA, the CDR3 is TGCAGTGCTAGCCTATTTTTGACAGGGTTATTGAGCAATCAGCCCCAGCATTTT.